This T cell receptor beta chain emerged from a study of human T cells and chemical hapten exposure. About the study: Throughout the approximately 25-week study, diphenylcyclopropenone was applied weekly to the patients' scalps.

The sample holds one count of this clonotype. As processed by the authors: A per-sample median of 95,638 TCRs was observed, with a range of about 23,224 to 750,000. MiXCR was run by TCRdb on the RACE reads, yielding one entry per CDR3 protein. The V and J calls were determined by TCRdb, not by the authors. The repertoire holds approximately 79,000 distinct CDR3 sequences, about 8.5% seen once, with about 2.5% in the top ten. Time point in this sample: pre-sensitization, week 0. This sample's treatment: therapeutic diphenylcyclopropenone sensitization with weekly scalp DPC. The material sequenced was whole blood, taken in connection with sensitization to the hapten diphenylcyclopropenone (DPC). The TCR originated in a man between 40 and 49 years old with alopecia areata. Some clones in this sample may be carry-over from other donors' samples.

The CDR3 DNA sequence: TGTGCCAGTAGAGGCGGTGGGGCCGGAGAGACCCAGTACTTC. It encodes CASRGGGAGETQYF. V is TRBV19 and J is TRBJ2-5, with D maybe TRBD1 (5 bases). Germline V gene lookup returns CDR1 LNHDA and CDR2 SQIVND (reference sequence). The CDR3 has 14 residues. Trimming took 6 bases from V and 4 from J, leaving 15 bases between them.